The following is a T cell receptor (beta chain) sequence with its context. This sample is part of a study of Graves' ophthalmopathy and Graves' hyperthyroidism. RNA transcripts were the template, and TCR beta CDR3 regions were amplified from them. RT-PCR in the first round used HTBI primers; a second-round multiplex PCR followed. One entry per CDR3 protein, called by TCRdb with MiXCR from the multiplex PCR reads. This table holds 350,000 to 400,000 distinct CDR3 sequences, about 17% found once. The CDR3 is 11 residues long. Unmatched junction bases numbered 5, after V lost 10 bases and J lost 6 bases. Germline values: CDR1 LNHDA, CDR2 SQIVND (reference sequence).

This TCR was recovered from a woman aged 18-30 years with Graves' ophthalmopathy. The sequencing sample was made of peripheral blood. This chain connects TRBV19 to TRBJ2-7; 8 bases line up with TRBD1. The CDR3 reads CATIDRGEQYF. CDR3 bases: TGTGCCACCATTGACAGGGGCGAGCAGTACTTC. The full variable domain, with the rest looked up from reference TRBV19 and TRBJ2-7, is DGGITQSPKYLFRKEGQNVTLSCEQNLNHDAMYWYRQDPGQGLRLIYYSQIVNDFQKGDIAEGYSVSREKKESFPLTVTSAQKNPTAFYLCATIDRGEQYFGPGTRLTVT.